This T cell receptor (beta chain) was observed in a study of T-cell memory formation after mild COVID-19. Study overall: Among the donors, TCR clusters were largely specific to each donor. Overall study results and limits: Of the contracting clones, CD4+ ones lay mainly in CM and EM, and CD8+ ones in EMRA. Clones that shrank (day 15 to 85) were balanced CD4/CD8, whereas later expanders leaned CD4+.

The CDR3 has 16 residues. CDR1 MGHRA and CDR2 YSYEKL come from the germline V gene. V lost 8 bases and J lost 0, with 14 bases in between. This clonotype was counted between two and nine times. No antigen is known for it. 5'RACE, which relied on constant-segment primers, yielded TCR alpha and TCR beta cDNA libraries carrying sample barcodes and UMIs. TCRdb reanalysed the 5' RACE reads using MiXCR and keeps one entry per CDR3 protein. The sample holds 250,000 or so distinct CDR3 sequences, approximately 9% seen once. Sequenced: PBMCs or a T cell subset sorted from them (not recorded which). The receptor comes from a man aged 18 to 30 who had mild COVID-19 (a few samples of this study predate the infection). Cell type and time point are not known. The rearrangement uses TRBV4-1 and TRBJ1-6; D is undetermined. The CDR3 loop is CASRPRASSYNSPLHF. CDR3 bases: TGCGCCAGCCGCCCAAGGGCGTCCTCCTATAATTCACCCCTCCACTTT.